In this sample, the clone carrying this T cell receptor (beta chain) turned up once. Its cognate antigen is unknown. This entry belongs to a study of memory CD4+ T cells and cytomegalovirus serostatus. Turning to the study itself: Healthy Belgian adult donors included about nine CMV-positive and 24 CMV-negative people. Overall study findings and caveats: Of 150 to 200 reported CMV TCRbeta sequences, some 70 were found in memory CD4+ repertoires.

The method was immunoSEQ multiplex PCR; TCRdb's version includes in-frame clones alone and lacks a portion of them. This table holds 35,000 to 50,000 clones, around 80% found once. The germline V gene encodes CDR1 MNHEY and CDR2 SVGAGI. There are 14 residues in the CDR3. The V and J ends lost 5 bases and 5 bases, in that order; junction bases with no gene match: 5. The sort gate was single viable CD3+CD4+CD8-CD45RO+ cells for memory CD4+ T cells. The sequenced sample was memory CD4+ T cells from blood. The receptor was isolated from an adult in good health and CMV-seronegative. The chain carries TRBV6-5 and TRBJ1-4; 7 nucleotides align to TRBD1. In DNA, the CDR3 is TGTGCCAGCAGTACGGACAGGTTGAATGAAAAACTGTTTTTT. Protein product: CASSTDRLNEKLFF.